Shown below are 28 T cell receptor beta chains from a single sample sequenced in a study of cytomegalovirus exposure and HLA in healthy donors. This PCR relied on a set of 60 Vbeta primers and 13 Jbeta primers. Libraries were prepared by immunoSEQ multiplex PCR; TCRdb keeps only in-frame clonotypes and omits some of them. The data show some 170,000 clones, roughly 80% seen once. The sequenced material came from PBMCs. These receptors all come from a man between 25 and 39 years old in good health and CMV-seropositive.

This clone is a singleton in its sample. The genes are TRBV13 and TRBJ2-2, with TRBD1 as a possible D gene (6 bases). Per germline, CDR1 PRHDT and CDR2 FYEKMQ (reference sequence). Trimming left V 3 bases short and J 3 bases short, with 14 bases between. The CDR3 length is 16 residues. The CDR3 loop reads CASSLAQGSDTGELFF. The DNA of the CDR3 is TGTGCCAGCAGCTTGGCACAGGGATCGGACACCGGGGAGCTGTTTTTT.

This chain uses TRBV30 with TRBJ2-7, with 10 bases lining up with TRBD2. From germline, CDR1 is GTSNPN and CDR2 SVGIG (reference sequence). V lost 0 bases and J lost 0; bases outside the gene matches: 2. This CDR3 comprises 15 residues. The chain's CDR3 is CAWSVLAGSSYEQYF. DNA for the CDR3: TGTGCCTGGAGTGTACTAGCGGGATCCTCCTACGAGCAGTACTTC.

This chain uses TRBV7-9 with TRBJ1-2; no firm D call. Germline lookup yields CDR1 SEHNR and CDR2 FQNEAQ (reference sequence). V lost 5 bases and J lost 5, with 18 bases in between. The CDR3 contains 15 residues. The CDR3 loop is CASSTDLAYRYGYTF. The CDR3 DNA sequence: TGTGCCAGCAGCACTGACTTGGCCTATAGGTATGGCTACACCTTC.

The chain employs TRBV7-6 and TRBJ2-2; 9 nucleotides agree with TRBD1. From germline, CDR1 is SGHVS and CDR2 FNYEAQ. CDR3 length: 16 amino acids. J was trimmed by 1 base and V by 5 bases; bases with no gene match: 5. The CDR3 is CASSPPGQGNTGELFF. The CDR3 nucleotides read TGTGCCAGCAGCCCTCCGGGACAGGGGAACACCGGGGAGCTGTTTTTT.

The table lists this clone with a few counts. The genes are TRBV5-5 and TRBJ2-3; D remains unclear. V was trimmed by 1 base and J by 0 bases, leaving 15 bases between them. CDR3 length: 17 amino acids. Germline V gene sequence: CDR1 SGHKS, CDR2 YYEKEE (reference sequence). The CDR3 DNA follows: TGTGCCAGCAGCTTGATTGCGAGACAACTTAGCACAGATACGCAGTATTTT. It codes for CASSLIARQLSTDTQYF.

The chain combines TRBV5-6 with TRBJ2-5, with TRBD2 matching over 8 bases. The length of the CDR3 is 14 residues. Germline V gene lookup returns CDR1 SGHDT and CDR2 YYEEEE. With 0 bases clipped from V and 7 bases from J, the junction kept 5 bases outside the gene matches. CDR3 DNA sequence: TGTGCCAGCAGCTTGGGAAGCGGGGGAGGGACCCAGTACTTC. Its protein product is CASSLGSGGGTQYF. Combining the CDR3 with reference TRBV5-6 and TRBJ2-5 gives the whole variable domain DAGVTQSPTHLIKTRGQQVTLRCSPKSGHDTVSWYQQALGQGPQFIFQYYEEEERQRGNFPDRFSGHQFPNYSSELNVNALLLGDSALYLCASSLGSGGGTQYFGPGTRLLVL.

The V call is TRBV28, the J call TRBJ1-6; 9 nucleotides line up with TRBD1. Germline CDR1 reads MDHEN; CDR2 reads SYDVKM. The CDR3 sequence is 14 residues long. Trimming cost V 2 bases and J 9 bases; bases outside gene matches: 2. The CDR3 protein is CASSLGTGISPLHF. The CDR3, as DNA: TGTGCCAGCAGTTTAGGGACAGGGATTTCACCCCTCCACTTT.

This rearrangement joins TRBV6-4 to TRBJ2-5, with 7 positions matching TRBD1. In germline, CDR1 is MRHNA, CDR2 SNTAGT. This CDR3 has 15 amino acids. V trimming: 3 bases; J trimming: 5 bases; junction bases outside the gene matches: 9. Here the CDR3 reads CASSEKAGGAETQYF. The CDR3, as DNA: TGTGCCAGCAGTGAAAAGGCAGGGGGAGCTGAGACCCAGTACTTC.

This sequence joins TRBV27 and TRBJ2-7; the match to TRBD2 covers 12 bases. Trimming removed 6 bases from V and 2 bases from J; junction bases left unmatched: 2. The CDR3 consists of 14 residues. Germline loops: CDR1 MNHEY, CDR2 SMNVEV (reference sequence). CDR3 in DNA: TGTGCCAGCAGCAGGACTAGCGGGGCCTACGAGCAGTACTTC. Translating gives CASSRTSGAYEQYF.

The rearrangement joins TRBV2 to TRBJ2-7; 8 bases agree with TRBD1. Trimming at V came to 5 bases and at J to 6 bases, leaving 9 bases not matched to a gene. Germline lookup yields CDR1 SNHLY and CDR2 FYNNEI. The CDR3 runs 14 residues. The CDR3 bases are TGTGCCAGCAGTAAGACGGGACAGGCCCTCGAGCAGTACTTC. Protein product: CASSKTGQALEQYF. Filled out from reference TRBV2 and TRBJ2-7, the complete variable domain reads EPEVTQTPSHQVTQMGQEVILRCVPISNHLYFYWYRQILGQKVEFLVSFYNNEISEKSEIFDDQFSVERPDGSNFTLKIRSTKLEDSAMYFCASSKTGQALEQYFGPGTRLTVT.

CDR3: CASSLGGLGYTDTQYF. The CDR3 nucleotides read TGTGCCAGCAGCTTAGGGGGACTAGGTTACACAGATACGCAGTATTTT. The chain combines TRBV11-2 with TRBJ2-3; 8 nucleotides agree with TRBD2. J gave up 2 bases and V 1 base, and 5 bases lay outside the gene matches. Germline assignment: CDR1 SGHAT and CDR2 FQNNGV. The CDR3 is 16 amino acids. Supplemented by reference TRBV11-2 and TRBJ2-3, the full variable domain reads EAGVAQSPRYKIIEKRQSVAFWCNPISGHATLYWYQQILGQGPKLLIQFQNNGVVDDSQLPKDRFSAERLKGVDSTLKIQPAKLEDSAVYLCASSLGGLGYTDTQYFGPGTRLTVL.

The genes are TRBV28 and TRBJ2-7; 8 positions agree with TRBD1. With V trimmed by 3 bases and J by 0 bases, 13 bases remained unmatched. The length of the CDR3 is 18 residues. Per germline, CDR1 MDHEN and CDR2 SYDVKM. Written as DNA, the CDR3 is TGTGCCAGCAGTTTCCCCTCTGGGACAGGAGGAGCCTCCTACGAGCAGTACTTC. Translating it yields CASSFPSGTGGASYEQYF.

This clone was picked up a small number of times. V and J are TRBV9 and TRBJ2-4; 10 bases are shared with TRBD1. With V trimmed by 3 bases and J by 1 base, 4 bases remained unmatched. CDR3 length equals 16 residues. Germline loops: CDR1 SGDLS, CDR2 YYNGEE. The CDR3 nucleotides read TGTGCCAGCAGCGCAGAGGGACAGGGGGCCAAAAACATTCAGTACTTC. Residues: CASSAEGQGAKNIQYF.

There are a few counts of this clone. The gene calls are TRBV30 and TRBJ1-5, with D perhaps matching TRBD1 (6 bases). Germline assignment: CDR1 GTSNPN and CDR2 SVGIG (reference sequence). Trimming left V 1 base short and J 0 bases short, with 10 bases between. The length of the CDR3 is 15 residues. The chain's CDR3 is CAWSAGQHSNQPQHF. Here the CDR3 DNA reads TGTGCCTGGAGTGCCGGACAGCATAGCAATCAGCCCCAGCATTTT.

CDR3 DNA sequence: TGTGCCAGCGGAAGCTTATCGGCAGGGCTAGGGTACGAGCAGTACTTC. Amino acid sequence: CASGSLSAGLGYEQYF. The gene calls are TRBV5-7 and TRBJ2-7, with D possibly matching TRBD1 (5 bases). TRBV5-7 is an ORF for which the function is uncertain. The CDR3 extends over 16 amino acids. V was trimmed by 7 bases and J by 4 bases, leaving 24 bases between them.

The CDR3 DNA reads TGTGCCGGAACCTCTAGCGGGGGTCCCTACGAGCAGTACTTC. Amino acid sequence: CAGTSSGGPYEQYF. The V call is TRBV30, the J call TRBJ2-7; 10 nucleotides align to TRBD2. This CDR3 spans 14 amino acids. CDR1 is GTSNPN, CDR2 SVGIG, per germline (reference sequence). V gave up 8 bases and J gave up 2 bases; unmatched junction bases: 9.

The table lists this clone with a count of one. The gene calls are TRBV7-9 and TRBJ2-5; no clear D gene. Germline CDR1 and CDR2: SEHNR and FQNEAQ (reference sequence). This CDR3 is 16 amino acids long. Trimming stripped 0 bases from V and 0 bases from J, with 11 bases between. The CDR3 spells CASSLAGLQNQETQYF. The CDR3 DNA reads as TGTGCCAGCAGCTTAGCGGGTTTACAGAACCAAGAGACCCAGTACTTC.

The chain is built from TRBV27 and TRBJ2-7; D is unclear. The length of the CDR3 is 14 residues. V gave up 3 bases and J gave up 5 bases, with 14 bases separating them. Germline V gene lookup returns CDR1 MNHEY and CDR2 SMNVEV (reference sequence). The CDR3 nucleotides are TGTGCCAGCAGTTTCGAACAGTCTCAGGACGAGCAGTACTTC. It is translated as CASSFEQSQDEQYF.

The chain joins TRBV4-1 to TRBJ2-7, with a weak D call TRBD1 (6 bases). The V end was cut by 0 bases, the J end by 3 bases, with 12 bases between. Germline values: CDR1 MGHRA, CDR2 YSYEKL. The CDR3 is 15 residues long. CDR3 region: CASSQENRVNYEQYF. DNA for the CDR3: TGCGCCAGCAGCCAAGAGAACAGGGTTAACTACGAGCAGTACTTC.

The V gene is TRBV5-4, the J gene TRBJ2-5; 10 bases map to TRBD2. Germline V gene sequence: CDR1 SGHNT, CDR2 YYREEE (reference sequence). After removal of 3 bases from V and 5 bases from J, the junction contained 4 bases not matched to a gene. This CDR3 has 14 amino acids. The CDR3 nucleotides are TGTGCCAGCAGCTCTAGCGGGGGCCGGGAGACCCAGTACTTC. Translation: CASSSSGGRETQYF. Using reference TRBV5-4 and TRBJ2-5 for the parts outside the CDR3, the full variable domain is ETGVTQSPTHLIKTRGQQVTLRCSSQSGHNTVSWYQQALGQGPQFIFQYYREEENGRGNFPPRFSGLQFPNYSSELNVNALELDDSALYLCASSSSGGRETQYFGPGTRLLVL.

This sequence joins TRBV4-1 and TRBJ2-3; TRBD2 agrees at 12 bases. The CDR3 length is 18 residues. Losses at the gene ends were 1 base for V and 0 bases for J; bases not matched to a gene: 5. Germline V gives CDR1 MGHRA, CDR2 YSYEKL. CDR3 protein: CASSQGLAGVSSTDTQYF. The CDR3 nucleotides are TGCGCCAGCAGCCAAGGACTAGCGGGGGTCTCTAGCACAGATACGCAGTATTTT.

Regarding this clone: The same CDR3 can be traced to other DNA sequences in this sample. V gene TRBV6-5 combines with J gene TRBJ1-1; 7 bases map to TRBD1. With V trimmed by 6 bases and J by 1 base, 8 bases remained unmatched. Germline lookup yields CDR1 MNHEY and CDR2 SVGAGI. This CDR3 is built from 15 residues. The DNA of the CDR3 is TGTGCCAGCAGGCCACCGGGACAGCCGAACACTGAAGCTTTCTTT. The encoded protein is CASRPPGQPNTEAFF.

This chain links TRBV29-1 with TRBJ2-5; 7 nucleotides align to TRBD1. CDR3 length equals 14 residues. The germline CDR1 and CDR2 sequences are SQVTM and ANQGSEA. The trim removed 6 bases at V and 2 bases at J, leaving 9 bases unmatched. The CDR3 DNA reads TGCAGCGTCGCCGGTGAGGGACAGCAAGAGACCCAGTACTTC. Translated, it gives CSVAGEGQQETQYF.

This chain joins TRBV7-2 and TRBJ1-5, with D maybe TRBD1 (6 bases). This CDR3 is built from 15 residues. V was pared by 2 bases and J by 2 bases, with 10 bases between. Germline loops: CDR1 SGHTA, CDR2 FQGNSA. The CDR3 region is CASSLRTAGNQPQHF. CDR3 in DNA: TGTGCCAGCAGCTTAAGGACAGCAGGCAATCAGCCCCAGCATTTT.

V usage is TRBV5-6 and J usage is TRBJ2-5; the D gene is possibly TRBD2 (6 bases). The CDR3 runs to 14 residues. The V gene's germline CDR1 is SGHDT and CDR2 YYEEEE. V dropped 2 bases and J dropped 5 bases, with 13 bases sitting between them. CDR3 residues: CASSFRGKSETQYF. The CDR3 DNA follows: TGTGCCAGCAGCTTTCGCGGGAAAAGCGAGACCCAGTACTTC.

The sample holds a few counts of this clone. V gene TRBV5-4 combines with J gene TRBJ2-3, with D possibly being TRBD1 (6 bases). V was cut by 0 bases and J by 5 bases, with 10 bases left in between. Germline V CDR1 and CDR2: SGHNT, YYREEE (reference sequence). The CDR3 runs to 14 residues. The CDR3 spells CASSLVAGEDTQYF. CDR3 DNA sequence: TGTGCCAGCAGCTTGGTTGCAGGGGAAGATACGCAGTATTTT.

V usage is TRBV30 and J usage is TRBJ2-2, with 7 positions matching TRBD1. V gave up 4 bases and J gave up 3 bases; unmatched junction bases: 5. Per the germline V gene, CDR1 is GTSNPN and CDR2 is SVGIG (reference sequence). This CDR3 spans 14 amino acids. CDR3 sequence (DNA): TGTGCCTGGAACAAGGGGGCGCACACCGGGGAGCTGTTTTTT. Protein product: CAWNKGAHTGELFF.

CDR3 sequence: CASTETGGDEKLFF. The CDR3 DNA reads as TGTGCCAGCACCGAAACAGGGGGTGATGAAAAACTGTTTTTT. V and J are TRBV6-6 and TRBJ1-4; 8 bases align to TRBD1. The germline V gene has CDR1 MNHNY and CDR2 SVGAGI (reference sequence). The trim removed 7 bases at V and 6 bases at J, leaving 7 bases unmatched. CDR3 length: 14 amino acids.